This T cell receptor beta chain originates from a study of regulatory T cells in long-lasting Graves disease. Study-wide background: Antithyroid drug exposure in newly diagnosed Graves' patients had lasted under 3 months.

V was pared by 0 bases and J by 0 bases, with 12 bases between. The CDR3 is made up of 17 amino acids. CDR1 SGHAT and CDR2 FQNNGV come from the germline V gene. Time point: newly diagnosed GD, antithyroid drugs for less than 3 months. There was RNA extracted from PBMCs, and the TCR library was made from it. By American Thyroid Association guidelines, Graves' disease was diagnosed in the cohort. In the case of this clonotype: Its antigen is undetermined.

Study results and caveats: Persistent-disease Graves' patients showed less TCR diversity than new cases.

Combining iRepertoire HTBI primers with Arm-PCR of CDR3 regions, the authors built TCR beta libraries. Via MiXCR, TCRdb re-called the multiplex PCR reads, giving one row per CDR3 protein. The sample includes 560,000 or so distinct CDR3 sequences, approximately 16% seen only once; the top ten take about 12%. In addition, the sample was reused for a study of T cells in Graves' hyperthyroidism and ophthalmopathy. That work adds: When the TCR CDR3 underwent first-round RT-PCR, the HTBI primer set was used.

The rearrangement joins TRBV11-2 to TRBJ1-3; a possible D gene is TRBD1 (6 bases). Sequences were derived from peripheral blood mononuclear cells (PBMCs), sampled at new diagnosis, from a patient treated with antithyroid drugs. The TCR comes from a man younger than 30 with Graves disease. CDR3 protein: CASSLDGGSFSGNTIYF. In DNA form, the CDR3 reads TGTGCCAGCAGCTTAGATGGGGGCAGCTTCTCTGGAAACACCATATATTTT.